The 30 T cell receptor beta chains in this list originate from one sample, sequenced in a study of cytomegalovirus exposure and HLA in healthy donors. 60 Vbeta and 13 Jbeta primers were used in PCR. Data came from immunoSEQ multiplex PCR; TCRdb stores just in-frame clones and leaves some out. In the table there are about 130,000 clones, 60% to 85% of which are singletons. Sequences were obtained from PBMCs. These receptor sequences come from a female donor in good health and CMV-seronegative.

This chain connects TRBV15 to TRBJ1-1; the D is unclear. Trimming shortened V by 5 bases and J by 0 bases, and 10 bases separated the two germline ends. This CDR3 is built from 14 residues. Per germline, CDR1 LNHNV and CDR2 YYDKDF (reference sequence). The CDR3 nucleotides are TGTGCCACCAGCTCTGAGGGCATGAACACTGAAGCTTTCTTT. Translated: CATSSEGMNTEAFF. Supplemented by reference TRBV15 and TRBJ1-1, the full variable domain reads DAMVIQNPRYQVTQFGKPVTLSCSQTLNHNVMYWYQQKSSQAPKLLFHYYDKDFNNEADTPDNFQSRRPNTSFCFLDIRSPGLGDTAMYLCATSSEGMNTEAFFGQGTRLTVV.

The chain couples TRBV9 to TRBJ2-3; 7 bases fit TRBD2. Germline CDR1 SGDLS, CDR2 YYNGEE. J gave up 2 bases and V 4 bases, and 10 bases lay outside the gene matches. This CDR3 comprises 16 residues. The CDR3 loop is CASSKIAGAITDTQYF. CDR3 sequence (DNA): TGTGCCAGCAGCAAAATAGCGGGCGCCATCACAGATACGCAGTATTTT.

This clone came up a few times. This chain joins TRBV11-2 and TRBJ2-3; D unresolved. Germline values: CDR1 SGHAT, CDR2 FQNNGV. The V end lost 1 base, the J end lost 4 bases, and 3 bases lay between the germline ends. The CDR3 consists of 12 residues. The CDR3, as DNA: TGTGCCAGCAGCTTAGCGGCAGATACGCAGTATTTT. Translating it yields CASSLAADTQYF.

Notes on this clone: At one end, the junction sequence differs from germline, possibly due to a read error. The J gene is TRBJ2-7, the V gene TRBV7-3, with 8 positions matching TRBD2. This CDR3 has 16 amino acids. Germline lookup yields CDR1 SGHTA and CDR2 FQGTGA. CDR3 sequence reads: CSSSPAAGAGFHEQYF. The CDR3 region has the DNA TGTTCCAGCAGTCCCGCAGCGGGAGCCGGGTTCCACGAGCAGTACTTC.

A note on this clone: An end of the junction differs from the germline gene, which may be a read error. V is TRBV7-9 and J is TRBJ2-7, with D tentatively TRBD1 (6 bases). Germline V gene lookup returns CDR1 SEHNR and CDR2 FQNEAQ (reference sequence). The CDR3 is made up of 14 amino acids. The CDR3 coding sequence is TGTTCCAGCAGCTTAACACGGACAGCCTACGAGCAGTACTTC. Translation: CSSSLTRTAYEQYF.

This sequence joins TRBV14 and TRBJ2-7; 7 nucleotides agree with TRBD1. The V gene end was trimmed by 4 bases and the J gene end by 6 bases; junction bases not matched to a gene: 6. There are 13 residues in the CDR3. CDR1 is SGHDN and CDR2 is FVKESK in the germline V gene. CDR3 loop: CASSRDRAGEQYF. CDR3 coding DNA: TGTGCCAGCAGCCGAGACAGGGCAGGCGAGCAGTACTTC.

The chain is built from TRBV30 and TRBJ1-1; D unresolved. Germline V CDR1 and CDR2: GTSNPN, SVGIG (reference sequence). The CDR3 runs to 10 residues. V lost 8 bases and J 5 bases, leaving 9 bases between the germline ends. The CDR3, as DNA: TGTGCCGTGGGCCCTACTGAAGCTTTCTTT. Amino acid sequence: CAVGPTEAFF. The full variable domain, with the rest looked up from reference TRBV30 and TRBJ1-1, is SQTIHQWPATLVQPVGSPLSLECTVEGTSNPNLYWYRQAAGRGLQLLFYSVGIGQISSEVPQNLSASRPQDRQFILSSKKLLLSDSGFYLCAVGPTEAFFGQGTRLTVV.

The CDR3 sequence is CAVKKAAGEQYF. The CDR3 coding sequence is TGTGCCGTCAAAAAGGCGGCCGGCGAGCAGTACTTC. The gene calls are TRBV7-9 and TRBJ2-7, with D hard to call. The V and J ends lost 11 bases and 6 bases respectively, with 17 bases between them. The CDR3 sequence is 12 residues long. Germline CDR1 is SEHNR and CDR2 is FQNEAQ (reference sequence).

Comment on this clone: The conserved phenylalanine or tryptophan is not found at the CDR3 terminus, so this likely reflects a read error. The DNA is omitted, as the CDR3 cannot be located on it reliably, and the CDR3 follows TCRdb's listing. The chain combines TRBV25-1 with TRBJ1-2. Germline-derived CDR1 and CDR2 are MGHDK and SYGVNS. From its first to its last residue, the CDR3 has 9 amino acids. The CDR3 region is CASSEKPPI.

The rearrangement links TRBV7-9 to TRBJ1-3, with D maybe TRBD1 (5 bases). V lost 5 bases to trimming and J lost 0 bases, with 14 bases between them. Per germline, CDR1 SEHNR and CDR2 FQNEAQ (reference sequence). The CDR3 consists of 16 residues. The CDR3 DNA is TGTGCCAGCAGCCGCGCATATCAGGGCTCTGGAAACACCATATATTTT. As protein: CASSRAYQGSGNTIYF.

This chain links TRBV27 with TRBJ2-7; the match to TRBD1 covers 8 bases. The germline gives CDR1 MNHEY, CDR2 SMNVEV (reference sequence). V shed 2 bases and J 2 bases; nucleotides not matched to a gene: 8. The CDR3 has 16 residues. Here the CDR3 reads CASSLLRPRGPYEQYF. The CDR3 DNA reads as TGTGCCAGCAGTTTACTACGCCCCAGGGGGCCCTACGAGCAGTACTTC.

V gene TRBV5-1 combines with J gene TRBJ2-1; 7 nucleotides agree with TRBD1. After removal of 7 bases from V and 0 bases from J, the junction contained 4 bases not matched to a gene. Germline lookup yields CDR1 SGHRS and CDR2 YFSETQ. The CDR3 covers 14 residues. CDR3 sequence: CASARTGSYNEQFF. The CDR3 region has the DNA TGCGCCAGCGCCAGGACAGGCTCCTACAATGAGCAGTTCTTC.

The V and J genes are TRBV30 and TRBJ1-5; 7 nucleotides agree with TRBD1. The trim removed 1 base at V and 4 bases at J, leaving 4 bases unmatched. CDR1 is GTSNPN and CDR2 is SVGIG in the germline V gene (reference sequence). The CDR3 spans 14 residues. Here the CDR3 DNA reads TGTGCCTGGAGTGGGGCCAGGGGGAATCAGCCCCAGCATTTT. This gives the protein CAWSGARGNQPQHF.

This clone was observed once. This chain links TRBV27 with TRBJ2-1, with unresolved D. Germline-derived CDR1 and CDR2 are MNHEY and SMNVEV (reference sequence). The CDR3 is 15 residues long. V dropped 6 bases and J dropped 0 bases, with 12 bases sitting between them. CDR3 nucleotide sequence: TGTGCCAGCAGCGATTTTGAGAGCTCCTACAATGAGCAGTTCTTC. It translates to CASSDFESSYNEQFF.

A single count supports this clone. This chain uses TRBV18 with TRBJ2-1; tentatively, D is TRBD1 (5 bases). The CDR3 runs 17 residues. V lost 3 bases, J lost 0 bases, and 15 bases lay in between. Germline CDR1 and CDR2: KGHSH and LQKENI. The CDR3 sequence: CASSPLSGPGSYNEQFF. CDR3 bases: TGTGCCAGCTCACCGCTGTCAGGGCCTGGCTCCTACAATGAGCAGTTCTTC.

The chain uses TRBV28 and TRBJ1-5; possibly TRBD1 for D (6 bases). V was pared by 5 bases and J by 4 bases, with 24 bases between. The CDR3 runs to 18 residues. CDR1 MDHEN and CDR2 SYDVKM come from the germline V gene. In DNA, the CDR3 is TGTGCCAGCAGTGTTATGTTAGGGGGGGCAGGGGTGAATCAGCCCCAGCATTTT. This encodes CASSVMLGGAGVNQPQHF.

V is TRBV6-5 and J is TRBJ1-1; D perhaps matches TRBD1 (6 bases). V shed 6 bases and J shed 3 bases, with 14 bases lying between them. Germline loops: CDR1 MNHEY, CDR2 SVGAGI. This CDR3 contains 14 residues. The CDR3 nucleotides read TGTGCCAGCAGCCCGATCTACAGGGACACTGAAGCTTTCTTT. This encodes CASSPIYRDTEAFF.

The CDR3 nucleotides read TGTGCCACCAAACCCGGGACAGGGGAGTCCGGGGAGCTGTTTTTT. Its translation: CATKPGTGESGELFF. The rearrangement joins TRBV15 to TRBJ2-2; 10 bases are shared with TRBD1. V gave up 7 bases and J gave up 6 bases; unmatched junction bases: 8. Per the germline V gene, CDR1 is LNHNV and CDR2 is YYDKDF (reference sequence). The CDR3 spans 15 residues.

J is TRBJ1-4 and V is TRBV9; D possibly corresponds to TRBD1 (5 bases). The CDR3 spans 13 residues. Germline-derived CDR1 and CDR2 are SGDLS and YYNGEE. Trimming left V 10 bases short and J 6 bases short, with 16 bases between. The CDR3 region is CAGKTDTHEKLFF. DNA of the CDR3: TGTGCCGGAAAGACGGACACACATGAAAAACTGTTTTTT.

The V and J genes are TRBV30 and TRBJ2-2; D possibly corresponds to TRBD1 (5 bases). The CDR3 is 14 amino acids. Trimming removed 1 base from V and 1 base from J, with 7 bases in between. Per the germline V gene, CDR1 is GTSNPN and CDR2 is SVGIG (reference sequence). This chain's CDR3 is CAWSGGQNTGELFF. The DNA of the CDR3 is TGTGCCTGGAGTGGAGGACAGAACACCGGGGAGCTGTTTTTT.

This clone was seen a single time. The J gene is TRBJ1-2, the V gene TRBV4-1; D call uncertain. Germline V gene data show CDR1 as MGHRA and CDR2 as YSYEKL. V shed 0 bases and J shed 6 bases, with 14 bases lying between them. The CDR3 loop spans 15 amino acids. For the CDR3, the DNA is TGCGCCAGCAGCCAAGATAACCTGCCGAGAGATGGCTACACCTTC. This gives the protein CASSQDNLPRDGYTF.

The chain has TRBV7-9 and TRBJ1-1; D is possibly TRBD1 (6 bases). The CDR3 spans 13 residues. Germline CDR1 and CDR2: SEHNR and FQNEAQ (reference sequence). V lost 6 bases and J 2 bases, leaving 10 bases between the germline ends. DNA for the CDR3: TGTGCCAGCAGGTCACAGGGTAACACTGAAGCTTTCTTT. It yields the protein CASRSQGNTEAFF.

The chain joins TRBV6-1 to TRBJ2-5; tentative D call: TRBD1 (5 bases). The DNA end is more similar to TRBJ2-7, so the J call may be wrong. CDR3 length: 15 amino acids. CDR1 is MNHNS and CDR2 is SASEGT in the germline V gene. The CDR3 is CASTVGATRGYEQYF. The CDR3 DNA reads TGTGCCAGCACTGTAGGGGCAACCCGAGGCTACGAGCAGTACTTC.

V is TRBV6-6 and J is TRBJ1-4; possible D gene TRBD1, 5 bases. This CDR3 region has 14 residues. From germline, CDR1 is MNHNY and CDR2 SVGAGI (reference sequence). Trimming removed 6 bases at V and 7 bases at J, with 15 bases between. The CDR3 is CASRMEGPSEKLFF. The DNA of the CDR3 is TGTGCCAGCAGAATGGAGGGGCCGAGTGAAAAACTGTTTTTT.

The V and J genes are TRBV2 and TRBJ1-2; D gene ambiguous. CDR3 length equals 12 residues. Trimming took off 3 bases at V and 8 bases at J, with 10 bases between the two ends. Looked up from germline, CDR1 is SNHLY and CDR2 is FYNNEI. The CDR3 DNA is TGTGCCAGCAGTGAGAACAGCCCGGGCTACACCTTC. This codes for CASSENSPGYTF.

This chain links TRBV6-5 with TRBJ1-2; unclear D gene. V shed 6 bases and J shed 0 bases, with 5 bases lying between them. Per the germline V gene, CDR1 is MNHEY and CDR2 is SVGAGI. This CDR3 has 12 amino acids. The CDR3 DNA reads as TGTGCCAGCAGACTAACTAACTATGGCTACACCTTC. It translates to CASRLTNYGYTF.

This chain joins TRBV7-3 and TRBJ1-2, with unresolved D. Trimming cost V 0 bases and J 10 bases, with 12 bases left between them. The CDR3 spans 13 residues. The V gene's germline CDR1 is SGHTA and CDR2 FQGTGA. This CDR3 is CASSLTLGEDYTF. The CDR3 DNA reads as TGTGCCAGCAGCTTAACCCTCGGGGAAGACTACACCTTC.

This clone was seen a few times. The genes are TRBV5-1 and TRBJ2-1; 10 positions agree with TRBD2. This CDR3 has 15 amino acids. Germline assignment: CDR1 SGHRS and CDR2 YFSETQ. V dropped 6 bases and J dropped 3; count of bases not matched to a gene: 6. DNA of the CDR3: TGCGCCAGCATGAAGCGGGAGGGCCTCTACAATGAGCAGTTCTTC. Its translation is CASMKREGLYNEQFF.

The chain is built from TRBV18 and TRBJ1-2, with 12 bases lining up with TRBD1. Germline CDR1 and CDR2: KGHSH and LQKENI. This CDR3 contains 13 residues. V lost 3 bases, J lost 7 bases, and 0 bases stayed unmatched. CDR3 bases: TGTGCCAGCTCACCGGGACAGGGGGCTGGCTACACCTTC. Its translation: CASSPGQGAGYTF.

V gene TRBV5-4 combines with J gene TRBJ2-7, with D possibly being TRBD1 (6 bases). The V gene's germline CDR1 is SGHNT and CDR2 YYREEE (reference sequence). The V end lost 3 bases, the J end lost 3 bases, and 13 bases lay between the germline ends. The CDR3 has 14 residues. This CDR3 is CASSSETGNYEQYF. CDR3 nucleotide sequence: TGTGCCAGCAGCTCCGAGACAGGAAACTACGAGCAGTACTTC.